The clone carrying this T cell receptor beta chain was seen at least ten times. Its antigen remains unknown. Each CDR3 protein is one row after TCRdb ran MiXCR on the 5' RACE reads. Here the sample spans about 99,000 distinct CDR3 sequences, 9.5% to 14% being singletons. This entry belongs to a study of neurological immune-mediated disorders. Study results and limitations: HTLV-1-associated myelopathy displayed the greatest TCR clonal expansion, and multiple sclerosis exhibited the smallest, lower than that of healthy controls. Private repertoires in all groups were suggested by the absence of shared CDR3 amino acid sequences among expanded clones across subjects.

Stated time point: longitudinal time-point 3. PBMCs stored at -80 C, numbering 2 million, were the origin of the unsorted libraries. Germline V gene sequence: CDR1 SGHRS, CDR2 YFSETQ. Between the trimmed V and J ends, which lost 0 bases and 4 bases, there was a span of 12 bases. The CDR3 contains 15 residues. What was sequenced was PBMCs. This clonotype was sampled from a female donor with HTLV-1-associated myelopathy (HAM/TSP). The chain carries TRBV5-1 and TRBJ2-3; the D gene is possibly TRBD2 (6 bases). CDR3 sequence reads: CASSLGPSGSDTQYF. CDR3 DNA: TGCGCCAGCAGCTTGGGGCCCAGCGGGTCAGATACGCAGTATTTT.